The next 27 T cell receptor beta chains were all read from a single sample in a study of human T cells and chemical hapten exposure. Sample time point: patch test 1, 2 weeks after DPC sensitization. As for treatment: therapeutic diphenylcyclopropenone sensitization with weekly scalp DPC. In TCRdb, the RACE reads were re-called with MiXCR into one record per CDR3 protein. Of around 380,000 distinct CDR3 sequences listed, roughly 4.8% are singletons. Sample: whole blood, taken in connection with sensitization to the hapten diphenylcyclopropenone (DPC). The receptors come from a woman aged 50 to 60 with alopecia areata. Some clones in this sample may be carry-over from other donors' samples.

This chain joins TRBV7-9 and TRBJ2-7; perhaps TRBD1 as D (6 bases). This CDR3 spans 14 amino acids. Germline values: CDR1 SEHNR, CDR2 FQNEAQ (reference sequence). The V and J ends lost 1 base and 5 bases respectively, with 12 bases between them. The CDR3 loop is CASSLDDRPNEQYF. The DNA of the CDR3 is TGTGCCAGCAGCTTAGATGACAGGCCCAACGAGCAGTACTTC.

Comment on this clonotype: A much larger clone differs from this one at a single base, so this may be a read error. Written as DNA, the CDR3 is TGTGCCAGCAGCTTGGGGACAGGGGGCATCAGGGAGCTGTTTTTT. Translation gives CASSLGTGGIRELFF. This chain uses TRBV7-6 with TRBJ2-2; the match to TRBD1 covers 12 bases. The CDR3 totals 15 residues. The V gene end was trimmed by 3 bases and the J gene end by 9 bases; junction bases not matched to a gene: 5. Per germline, CDR1 SGHVS and CDR2 FNYEAQ.

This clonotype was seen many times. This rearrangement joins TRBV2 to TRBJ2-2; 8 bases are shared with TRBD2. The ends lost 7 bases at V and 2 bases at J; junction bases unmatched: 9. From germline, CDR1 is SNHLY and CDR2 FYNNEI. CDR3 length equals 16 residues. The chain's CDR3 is CASNQNGGANTGELFF. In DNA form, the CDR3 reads TGTGCCAGCAATCAGAACGGGGGGGCTAACACCGGGGAGCTGTTTTTT.

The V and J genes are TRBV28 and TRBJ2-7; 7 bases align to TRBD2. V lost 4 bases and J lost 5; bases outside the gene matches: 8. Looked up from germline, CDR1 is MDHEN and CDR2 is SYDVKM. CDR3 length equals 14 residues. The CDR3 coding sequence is TGTGCCAGCAGTTCCCCGGGGAGGGCCGACGAGCAGTACTTC. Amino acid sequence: CASSSPGRADEQYF. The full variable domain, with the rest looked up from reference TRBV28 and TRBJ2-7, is DVKVTQSSRYLVKRTGEKVFLECVQDMDHENMFWYRQDPGLGLRLIYFSYDVKMKEKGDIPEGYSVSREKKERFSLILESASTNQTSMYLCASSSPGRADEQYFGPGTRLTVT.

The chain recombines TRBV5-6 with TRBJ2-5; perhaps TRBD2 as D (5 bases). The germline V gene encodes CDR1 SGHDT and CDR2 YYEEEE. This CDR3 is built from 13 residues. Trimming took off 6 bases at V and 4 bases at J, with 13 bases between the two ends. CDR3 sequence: CASIHRGSETQYF. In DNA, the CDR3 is TGTGCCAGCATCCACCGGGGATCAGAGACCCAGTACTTC.

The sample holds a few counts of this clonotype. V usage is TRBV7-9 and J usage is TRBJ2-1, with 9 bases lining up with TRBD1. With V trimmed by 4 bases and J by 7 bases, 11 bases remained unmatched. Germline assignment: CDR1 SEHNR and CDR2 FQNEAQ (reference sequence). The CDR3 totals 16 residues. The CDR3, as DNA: TGTGCCAGCAGCTCCTTAGGGACAGGGAAAGGGAATGAGCAGTTCTTC. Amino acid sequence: CASSSLGTGKGNEQFF. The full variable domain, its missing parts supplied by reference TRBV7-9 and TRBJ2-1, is DTGVSQNPRHKITKRGQNVTFRCDPISEHNRLYWYRQTLGQGPEFLTYFQNEAQLEKSRLLSDRFSAERPKGSFSTLEIQRTEQGDSAMYLCASSSLGTGKGNEQFFGPGTRLTVL.

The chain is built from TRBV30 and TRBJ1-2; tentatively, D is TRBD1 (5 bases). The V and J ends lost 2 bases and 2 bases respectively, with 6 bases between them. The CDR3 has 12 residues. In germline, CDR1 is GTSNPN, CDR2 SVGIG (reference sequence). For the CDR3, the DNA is TGTGCCTGGAGTACAGGAAACTATGGCTACACCTTC. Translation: CAWSTGNYGYTF.

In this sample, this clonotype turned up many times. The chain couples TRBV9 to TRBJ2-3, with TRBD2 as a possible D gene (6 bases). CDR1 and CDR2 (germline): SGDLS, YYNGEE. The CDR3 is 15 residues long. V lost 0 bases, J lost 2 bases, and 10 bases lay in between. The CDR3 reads CASSVGGVSTDTQYF. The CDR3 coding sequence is TGTGCCAGCAGCGTAGGCGGGGTTTCCACAGATACGCAGTATTTT.

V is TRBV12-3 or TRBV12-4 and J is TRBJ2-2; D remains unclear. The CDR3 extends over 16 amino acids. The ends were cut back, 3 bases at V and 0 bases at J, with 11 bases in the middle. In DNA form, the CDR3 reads TGTGCCAGCAGTTTTAGGGATCCCCCGAACACCGGGGAGCTGTTTTTT. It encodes CASSFRDPPNTGELFF.

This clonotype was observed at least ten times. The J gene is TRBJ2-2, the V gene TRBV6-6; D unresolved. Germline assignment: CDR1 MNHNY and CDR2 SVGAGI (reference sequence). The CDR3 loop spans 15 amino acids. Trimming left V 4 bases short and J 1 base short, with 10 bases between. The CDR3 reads CASSFGLENTGELFF. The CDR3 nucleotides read TGTGCCAGCAGTTTTGGGCTAGAGAACACCGGGGAGCTGTTTTTT.

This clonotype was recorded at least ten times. The CDR3 DNA follows: TGCAGTGCGGAGCACCAGAACACCGGGGAGCTGTTTTTT. This sequence encodes CSAEHQNTGELFF. The chain recombines TRBV20-1 with TRBJ2-2, with unresolved D. Trimming left V 6 bases short and J 1 base short, with 9 bases between. Germline V gene lookup returns CDR1 DFQATT and CDR2 SNEGSKA (reference sequence). The CDR3 is 13 residues long.

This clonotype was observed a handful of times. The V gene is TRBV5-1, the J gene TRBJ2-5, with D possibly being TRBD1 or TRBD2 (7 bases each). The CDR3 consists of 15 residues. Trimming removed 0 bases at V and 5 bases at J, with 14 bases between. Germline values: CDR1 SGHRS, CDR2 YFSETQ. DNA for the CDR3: TGCGCCAGCAGCTTGGCACAGGGGAGGGCGGAGACCCAGTACTTC. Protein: CASSLAQGRAETQYF.

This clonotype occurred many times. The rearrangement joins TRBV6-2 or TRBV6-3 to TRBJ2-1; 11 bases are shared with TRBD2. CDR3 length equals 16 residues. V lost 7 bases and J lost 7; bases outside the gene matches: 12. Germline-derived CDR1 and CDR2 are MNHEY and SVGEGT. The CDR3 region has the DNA TGTGCCAGCACCGACACTACTAGCGGGAGTCGGAATGAGCAGTTCTTC. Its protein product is CASTDTTSGSRNEQFF.

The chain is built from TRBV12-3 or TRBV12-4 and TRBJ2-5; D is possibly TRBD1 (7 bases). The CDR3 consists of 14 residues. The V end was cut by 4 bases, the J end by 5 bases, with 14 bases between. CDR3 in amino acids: CASSSPGGSETQYF. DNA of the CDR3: TGTGCCAGCAGTTCCCCAGGGGGGAGTGAGACCCAGTACTTC.

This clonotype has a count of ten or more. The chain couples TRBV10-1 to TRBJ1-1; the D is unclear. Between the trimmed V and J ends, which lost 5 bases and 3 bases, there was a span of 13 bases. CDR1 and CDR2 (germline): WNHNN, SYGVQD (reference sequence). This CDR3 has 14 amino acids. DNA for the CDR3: TGCGCCAGCAGTTCAAATTCCGGGTACACTGAAGCTTTCTTT. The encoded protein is CASSSNSGYTEAFF.

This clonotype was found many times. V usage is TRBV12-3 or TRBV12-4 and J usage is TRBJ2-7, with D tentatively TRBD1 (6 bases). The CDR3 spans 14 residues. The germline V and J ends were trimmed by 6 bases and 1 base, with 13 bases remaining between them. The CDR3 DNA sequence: TGTGCCAGCAGCCGGGGACATCCTTCCTACGAGCAGTACTTC. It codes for CASSRGHPSYEQYF.

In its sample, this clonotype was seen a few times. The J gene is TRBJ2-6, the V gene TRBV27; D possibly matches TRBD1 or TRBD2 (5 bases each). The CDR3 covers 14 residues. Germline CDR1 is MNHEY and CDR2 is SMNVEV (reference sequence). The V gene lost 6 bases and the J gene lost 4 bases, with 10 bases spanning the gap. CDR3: CASSRDGGANVLTF. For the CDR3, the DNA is TGTGCCAGCAGCCGGGACGGAGGGGCCAACGTCCTGACTTTC.

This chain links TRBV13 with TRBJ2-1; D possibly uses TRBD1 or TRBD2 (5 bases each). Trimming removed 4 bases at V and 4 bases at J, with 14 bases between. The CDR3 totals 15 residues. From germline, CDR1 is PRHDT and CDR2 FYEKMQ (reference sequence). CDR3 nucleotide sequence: TGTGCCAGCAGCTCCTCGGGTTGGGGGTACAATGAGCAGTTCTTC. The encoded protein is CASSSSGWGYNEQFF.

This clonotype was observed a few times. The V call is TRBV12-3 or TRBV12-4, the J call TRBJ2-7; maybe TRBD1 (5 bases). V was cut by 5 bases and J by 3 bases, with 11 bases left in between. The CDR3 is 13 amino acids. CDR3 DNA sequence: TGTGCCAGCAGTCTCCATGACAGCTACGAGCAGTACTTC. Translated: CASSLHDSYEQYF.

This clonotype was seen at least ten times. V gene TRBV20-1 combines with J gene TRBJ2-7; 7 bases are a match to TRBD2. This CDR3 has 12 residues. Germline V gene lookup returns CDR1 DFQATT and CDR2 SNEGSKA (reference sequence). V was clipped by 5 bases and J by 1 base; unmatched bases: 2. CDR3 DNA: TGCAGTGCTCGGGACTATTCCTACGAGCAGTACTTC. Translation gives CSARDYSYEQYF.

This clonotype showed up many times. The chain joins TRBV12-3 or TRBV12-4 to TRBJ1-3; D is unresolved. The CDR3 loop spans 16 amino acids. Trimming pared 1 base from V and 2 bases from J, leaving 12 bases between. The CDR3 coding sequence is TGTGCCAGCAGTTTAGAAGGAAGACGGCCTGGAAACACCATATATTTT. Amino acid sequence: CASSLEGRRPGNTIYF.

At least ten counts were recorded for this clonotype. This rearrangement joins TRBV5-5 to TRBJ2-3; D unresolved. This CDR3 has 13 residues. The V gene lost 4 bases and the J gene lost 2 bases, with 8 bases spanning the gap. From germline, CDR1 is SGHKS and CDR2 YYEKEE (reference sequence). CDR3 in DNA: TGTGCCAGCAGCCAGATTATCACAGATACGCAGTATTTT. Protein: CASSQIITDTQYF.

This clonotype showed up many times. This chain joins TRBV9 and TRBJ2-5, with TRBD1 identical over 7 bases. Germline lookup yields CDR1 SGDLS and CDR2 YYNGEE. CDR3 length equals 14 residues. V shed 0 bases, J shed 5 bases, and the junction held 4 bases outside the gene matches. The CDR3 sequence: CASSVGGGVETQYF. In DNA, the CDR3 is TGTGCCAGCAGCGTAGGAGGGGGCGTGGAGACCCAGTACTTC.

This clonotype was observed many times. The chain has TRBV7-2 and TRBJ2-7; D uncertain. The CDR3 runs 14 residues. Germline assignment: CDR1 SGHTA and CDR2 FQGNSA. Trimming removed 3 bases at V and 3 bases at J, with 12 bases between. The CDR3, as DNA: TGTGCCAGCAGCTTGATGCAGGATTACTACGAGCAGTACTTC. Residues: CASSLMQDYYEQYF.

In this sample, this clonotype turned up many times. The CDR3 DNA reads TGTGCCAGCAGCGTAGGGGATTGGGGCGAGCAGTACTTC. Its translation: CASSVGDWGEQYF. The V gene is TRBV9, the J gene TRBJ2-7; D remains unclear. Germline CDR1 and CDR2: SGDLS and YYNGEE. CDR3 length: 13 amino acids. V was shortened by 0 bases and J by 6 bases, with 10 bases between the two germline ends.

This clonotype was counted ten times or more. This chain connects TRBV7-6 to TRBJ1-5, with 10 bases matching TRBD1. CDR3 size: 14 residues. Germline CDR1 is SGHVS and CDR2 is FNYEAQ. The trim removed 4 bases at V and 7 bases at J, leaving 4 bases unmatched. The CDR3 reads CASSSGTGEQPQHF. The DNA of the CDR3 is TGTGCCAGCAGCTCCGGGACAGGGGAGCAGCCCCAGCATTTT.

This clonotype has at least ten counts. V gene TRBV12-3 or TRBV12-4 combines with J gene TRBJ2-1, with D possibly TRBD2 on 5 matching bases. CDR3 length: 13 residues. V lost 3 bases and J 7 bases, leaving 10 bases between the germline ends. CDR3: CASSLGALNEQFF. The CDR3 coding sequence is TGTGCCAGCAGTTTGGGAGCCTTGAATGAGCAGTTCTTC.